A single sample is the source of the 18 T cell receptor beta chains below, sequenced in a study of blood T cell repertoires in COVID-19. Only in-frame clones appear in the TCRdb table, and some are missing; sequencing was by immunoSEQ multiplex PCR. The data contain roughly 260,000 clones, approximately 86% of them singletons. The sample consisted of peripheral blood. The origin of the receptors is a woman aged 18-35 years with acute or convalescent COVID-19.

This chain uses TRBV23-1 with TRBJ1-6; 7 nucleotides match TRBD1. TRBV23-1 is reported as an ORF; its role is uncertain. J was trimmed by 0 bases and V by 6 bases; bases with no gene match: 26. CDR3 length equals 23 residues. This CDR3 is CASRKTGLFRQGARCSYNSPLHF. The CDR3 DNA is TGCGCCAGCAGAAAGACAGGGCTATTCCGTCAAGGGGCCCGCTGCTCCTATAATTCACCCCTCCACTTT.

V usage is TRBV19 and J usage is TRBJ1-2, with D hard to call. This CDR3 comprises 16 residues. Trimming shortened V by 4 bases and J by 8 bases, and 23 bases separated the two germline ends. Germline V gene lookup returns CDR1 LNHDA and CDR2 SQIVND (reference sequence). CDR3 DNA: TGTGCCAGTAGTAATGATGCACGGTTCGCGATATCGGGCTACACCTTC. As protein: CASSNDARFAISGYTF. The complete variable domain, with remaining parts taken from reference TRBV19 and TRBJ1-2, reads DGGITQSPKYLFRKEGQNVTLSCEQNLNHDAMYWYRQDPGQGLRLIYYSQIVNDFQKGDIAEGYSVSREKKESFPLTVTSAQKNPTAFYLCASSNDARFAISGYTFGSGTRLTVV.

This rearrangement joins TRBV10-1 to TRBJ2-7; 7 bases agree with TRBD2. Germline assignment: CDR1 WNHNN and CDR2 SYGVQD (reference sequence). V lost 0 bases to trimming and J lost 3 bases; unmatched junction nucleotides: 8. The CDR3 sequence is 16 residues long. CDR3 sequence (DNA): TGCGCCAGCAGTGAGTCCGACGGGAGGAGGAGCTACGAGCAGTACTTC. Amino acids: CASSESDGRRSYEQYF.

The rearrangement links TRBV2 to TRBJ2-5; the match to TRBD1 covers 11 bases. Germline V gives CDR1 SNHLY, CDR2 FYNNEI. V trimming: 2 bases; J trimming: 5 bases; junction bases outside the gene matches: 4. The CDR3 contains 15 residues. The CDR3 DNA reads TGTGCCAGCAGTGAAAGGGACAGGGGGTTGGAGACCCAGTACTTC. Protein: CASSERDRGLETQYF. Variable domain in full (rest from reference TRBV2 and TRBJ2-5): EPEVTQTPSHQVTQMGQEVILRCVPISNHLYFYWYRQILGQKVEFLVSFYNNEISEKSEIFDDQFSVERPDGSNFTLKIRSTKLEDSAMYFCASSERDRGLETQYFGPGTRLLVL.

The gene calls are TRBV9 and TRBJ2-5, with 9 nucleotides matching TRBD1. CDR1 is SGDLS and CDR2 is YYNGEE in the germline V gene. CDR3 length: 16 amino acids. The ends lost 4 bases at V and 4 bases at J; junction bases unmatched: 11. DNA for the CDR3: TGTGCCAGCAGCCCCCGTGGGGGACAGGGAGGAGAGACCCAGTACTTC. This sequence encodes CASSPRGGQGGETQYF.

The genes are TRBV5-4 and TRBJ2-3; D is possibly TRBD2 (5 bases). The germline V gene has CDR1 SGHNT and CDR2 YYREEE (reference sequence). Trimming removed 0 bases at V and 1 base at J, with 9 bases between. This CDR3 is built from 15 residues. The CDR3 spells CASSLARGGTDTQYF. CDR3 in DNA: TGTGCCAGCAGCTTGGCCCGGGGAGGCACAGATACGCAGTATTTT.

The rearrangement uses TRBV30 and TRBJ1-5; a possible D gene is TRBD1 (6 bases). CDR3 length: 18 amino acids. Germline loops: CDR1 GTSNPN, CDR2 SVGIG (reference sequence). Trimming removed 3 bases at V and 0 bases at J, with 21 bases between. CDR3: CAWSGLGQGPYSNQPQHF. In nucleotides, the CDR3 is TGTGCCTGGAGCGGCCTTGGGCAGGGGCCATATAGCAATCAGCCCCAGCATTTT.

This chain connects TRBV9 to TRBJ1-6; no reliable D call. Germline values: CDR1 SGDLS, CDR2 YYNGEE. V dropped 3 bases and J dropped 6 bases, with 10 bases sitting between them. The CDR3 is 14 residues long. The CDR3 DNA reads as TGTGCCAGCAGCGCAGGTGGAGGTAATTCACCCCTCCACTTT. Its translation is CASSAGGGNSPLHF.

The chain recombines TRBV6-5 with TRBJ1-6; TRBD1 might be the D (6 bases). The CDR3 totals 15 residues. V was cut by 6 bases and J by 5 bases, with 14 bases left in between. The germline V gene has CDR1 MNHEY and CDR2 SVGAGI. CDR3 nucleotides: TGTGCCAGCAGACAGGCCAGGGGTAATAATTCACCCCTCCACTTT. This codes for CASRQARGNNSPLHF.

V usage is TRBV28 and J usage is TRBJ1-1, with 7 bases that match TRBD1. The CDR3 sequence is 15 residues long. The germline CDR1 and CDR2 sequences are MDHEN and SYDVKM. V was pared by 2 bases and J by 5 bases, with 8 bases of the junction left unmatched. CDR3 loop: CASSLDNRGLTEAFF. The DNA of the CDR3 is TGTGCCAGCAGTTTAGACAACAGGGGATTGACTGAAGCTTTCTTT.

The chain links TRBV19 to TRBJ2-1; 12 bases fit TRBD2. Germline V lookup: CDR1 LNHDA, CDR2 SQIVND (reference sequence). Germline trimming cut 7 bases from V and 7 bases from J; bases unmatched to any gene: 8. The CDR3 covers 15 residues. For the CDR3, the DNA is TGTGCCAGTAACCCCACAACTAGCGGGGGGAATGAGCAGTTCTTC. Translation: CASNPTTSGGNEQFF.

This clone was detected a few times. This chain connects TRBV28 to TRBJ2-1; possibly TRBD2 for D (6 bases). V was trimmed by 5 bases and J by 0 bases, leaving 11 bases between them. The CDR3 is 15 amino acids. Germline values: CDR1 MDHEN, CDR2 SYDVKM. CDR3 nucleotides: TGTGCCAGCAGTCAAACTAGCCTCTCCTACAATGAGCAGTTCTTC. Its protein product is CASSQTSLSYNEQFF.

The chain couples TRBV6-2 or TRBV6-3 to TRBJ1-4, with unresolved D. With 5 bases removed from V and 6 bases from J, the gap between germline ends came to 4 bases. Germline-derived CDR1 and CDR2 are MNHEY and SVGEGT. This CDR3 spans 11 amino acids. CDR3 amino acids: CASSQYEKLFF. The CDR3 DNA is TGTGCCAGCAGTCAATATGAAAAACTGTTTTTT.

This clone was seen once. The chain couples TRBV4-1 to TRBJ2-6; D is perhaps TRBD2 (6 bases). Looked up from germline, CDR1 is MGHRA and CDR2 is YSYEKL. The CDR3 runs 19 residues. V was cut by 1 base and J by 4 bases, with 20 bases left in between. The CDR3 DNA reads TGCGCCAGCAGCCAAGCCGGCGGGACGGGACTGTCGGGGGCCAACGTCCTGACTTTC. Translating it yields CASSQAGGTGLSGANVLTF.

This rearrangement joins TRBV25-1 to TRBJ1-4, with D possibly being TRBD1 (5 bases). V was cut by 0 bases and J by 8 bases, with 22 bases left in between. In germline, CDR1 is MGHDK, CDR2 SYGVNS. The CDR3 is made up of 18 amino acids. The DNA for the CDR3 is TGTGCCAGCAGTGAATATGTTTCTCCCAGCAGGGATGAGGAAAAACTGTTTTTT. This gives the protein CASSEYVSPSRDEEKLFF.

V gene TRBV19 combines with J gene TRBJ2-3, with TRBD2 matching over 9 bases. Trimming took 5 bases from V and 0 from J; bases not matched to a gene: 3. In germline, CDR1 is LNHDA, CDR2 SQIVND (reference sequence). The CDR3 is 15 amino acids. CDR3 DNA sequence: TGTGCCAGTAGTTCCGGGACTAGCAGCACAGATACGCAGTATTTT. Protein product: CASSSGTSSTDTQYF.

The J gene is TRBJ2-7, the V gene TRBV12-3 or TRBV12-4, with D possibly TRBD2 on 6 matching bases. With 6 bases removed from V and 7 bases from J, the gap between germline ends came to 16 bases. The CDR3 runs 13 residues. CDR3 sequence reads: CASSQRLVSEQYF. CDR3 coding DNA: TGTGCCAGCAGCCAGAGACTAGTGAGTGAGCAGTACTTC.

The CDR3 region has the DNA TGCGCCAGCAGCTGGACAGGGCAGGGCTACACCTTC. This encodes CASSWTGQGYTF. V is TRBV5-1 and J is TRBJ1-2, with 8 bases aligning to TRBD1. This CDR3 is built from 12 residues. Germline loops: CDR1 SGHRS, CDR2 YFSETQ. V shed 3 bases, J shed 8 bases, and the junction held 3 bases outside the gene matches.